This entry lists 8 T cell receptor beta chains sequenced from one sample in a study of blood T cells in healthy people across ages. For the second PCR, which ran for about 6 to 12 cycles, a sample-barcoded 5' primer and a J-beta primer mix were used. TCRdb reprocessed the 5' RACE reads via MiXCR and lists one record per CDR3 protein. The top ten clones hold 20% to 25% of a sample with some 550,000 distinct CDR3 sequences, about 45% of them seen once. Sample: blood. These receptors all come from a man at least 80 years old in good health.

The CDR3 protein is CASSGLGQDYGYTF. The CDR3 bases are TGTGCCAGCAGCGGTCTGGGACAGGACTATGGCTACACCTTC. The chain uses TRBV9 and TRBJ1-2, with 8 bases lining up with TRBD1. The CDR3 is made up of 14 amino acids. V shed 3 bases, J shed 3 bases, and the junction held 4 bases outside the gene matches. Germline V CDR1 and CDR2: SGDLS, YYNGEE.

This clonotype was seen more than once but under ten times. The gene calls are TRBV4-2 and TRBJ2-1, with a tentative D call TRBD2 (5 bases). Deletions cut 4 bases from V and 0 bases from J, with 13 bases between. CDR1 is LGHNA and CDR2 is YNFKEQ in the germline V gene. This CDR3 is 16 amino acids long. The CDR3 here is CASSLNGDSSYNEQFF. The CDR3 region has the DNA TGTGCCAGCAGCCTCAACGGGGATAGCTCCTACAATGAGCAGTTCTTC.

The CDR3 reads CASSFPGTGRYEQFF. The DNA for the CDR3 is TGTGCCAGCAGTTTCCCCGGGACAGGGCGCTACGAGCAGTTCTTC. The chain recombines TRBV12-3 or TRBV12-4 with TRBJ2-1, with 9 bases matching TRBD1. V lost 3 bases to trimming and J lost 10 bases; unmatched junction nucleotides: 10. There are 15 residues in the CDR3.

This clonotype was counted only a few times. The rearrangement uses TRBV7-2 and TRBJ1-5, with TRBD1 matching 11 bases. V was pared by 6 bases and J by 6 bases, with 1 base of the junction left unmatched. The CDR3 has 13 amino acids. Germline values: CDR1 SGHTA, CDR2 FQGNSA. CDR3 protein: CASRGQGGQPQHF. CDR3 coding DNA: TGTGCCAGCAGGGGACAGGGGGGTCAGCCCCAGCATTTT. Looking up the rest from reference TRBV7-2 and TRBJ1-5 gives the full variable domain: GAGVSQSPSNKVTEKGKDVELRCDPISGHTALYWYRQSLGQGLEFLIYFQGNSAPDKSGLPSDRFSAERTGGSVSTLTIQRTQQEDSAVYLCASRGQGGQPQHFGDGTRLSIL.

The chain links TRBV11-3 to TRBJ2-3; possibly TRBD1 for D (6 bases). CDR1 and CDR2 from the germline V gene are SGHNT and YENEEA. The CDR3 consists of 15 residues. Deletions cut 1 base from V and 3 bases from J, with 11 bases between. The chain's CDR3 is CASSLGGQRTDTQYF. The DNA for the CDR3 is TGTGCCAGCAGCTTAGGCGGACAGAGGACAGATACGCAGTATTTT.

This clonotype was counted once. The chain links TRBV7-9 to TRBJ2-2; 8 positions agree with TRBD1. V lost 11 bases to trimming and J lost 2 bases; unmatched junction nucleotides: 10. Per germline, CDR1 SEHNR and CDR2 FQNEAQ (reference sequence). The CDR3 consists of 15 residues. The chain's CDR3 is CADSPGTGNTGELFF. In DNA form, the CDR3 reads TGTGCCGACAGCCCGGGGACAGGCAACACCGGGGAGCTGTTTTTT.

The chain uses TRBV27 and TRBJ2-7, with D hard to call. CDR1 is MNHEY and CDR2 is SMNVEV in the germline V gene (reference sequence). There are 14 residues in the CDR3. The germline V and J ends were trimmed by 6 bases and 0 bases, with 12 bases remaining between them. CDR3 in amino acids: CASRFTRSSYEQYF. The CDR3 region has the DNA TGTGCCAGCAGGTTTACAAGGAGCTCCTACGAGCAGTACTTC.

A few counts support this clonotype. This chain connects TRBV20-1 to TRBJ2-7, with 8 bases fitting TRBD2. CDR3 length: 14 amino acids. Per the germline V gene, CDR1 is DFQATT and CDR2 is SNEGSKA (reference sequence). J gave up 2 bases and V 0 bases, and 3 bases lay outside the gene matches. The CDR3 is CSARDRREAYEQYF. The CDR3 DNA reads TGCAGTGCTAGAGATAGGCGGGAGGCCTACGAGCAGTACTTC.